This TCR beta chain was identified during a study of control samples from healthy donors and cancer patients. From germline, CDR1 is SGHTA and CDR2 FQGTGA. The CDR3 is 15 residues long. V was trimmed by 2 bases and J by 3 bases, leaving 10 bases between them. As to this clone: Other DNA sequences of this sample code for an identical CDR3.

Generated by immunoSEQ multiplex PCR, the TCRdb table keeps only in-frame clones and is missing some. This repertoire shows over 200,000 clones, 82% found once; its top ten account for 13%. The chain has TRBV7-3 and TRBJ2-2; possibly TRBD1 or TRBD2 for D (6 bases each). The receptor comes from a woman aged 60-75 years with lung cancer. Input material: PBMCs. The CDR3 spells CASSLAGEDTGELFF. Written as DNA, the CDR3 is TGTGCCAGCAGCTTAGCAGGGGAGGACACCGGGGAGCTGTTTTTT.